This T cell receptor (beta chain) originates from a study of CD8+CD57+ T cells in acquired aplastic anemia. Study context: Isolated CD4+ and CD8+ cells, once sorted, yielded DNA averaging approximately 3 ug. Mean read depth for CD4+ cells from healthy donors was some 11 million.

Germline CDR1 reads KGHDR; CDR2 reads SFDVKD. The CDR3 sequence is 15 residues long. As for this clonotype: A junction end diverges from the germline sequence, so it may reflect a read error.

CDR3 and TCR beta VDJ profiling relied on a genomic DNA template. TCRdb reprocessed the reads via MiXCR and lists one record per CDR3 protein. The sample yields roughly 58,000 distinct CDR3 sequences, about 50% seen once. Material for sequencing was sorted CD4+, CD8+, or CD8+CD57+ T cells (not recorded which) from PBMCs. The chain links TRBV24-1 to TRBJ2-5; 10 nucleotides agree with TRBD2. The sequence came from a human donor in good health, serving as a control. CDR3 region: CASSYSGLAGVSQYF. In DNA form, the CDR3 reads TGTGCCAGCAGTTACTCAGGGCTAGCGGGGGTATCCCAGTACTTC.